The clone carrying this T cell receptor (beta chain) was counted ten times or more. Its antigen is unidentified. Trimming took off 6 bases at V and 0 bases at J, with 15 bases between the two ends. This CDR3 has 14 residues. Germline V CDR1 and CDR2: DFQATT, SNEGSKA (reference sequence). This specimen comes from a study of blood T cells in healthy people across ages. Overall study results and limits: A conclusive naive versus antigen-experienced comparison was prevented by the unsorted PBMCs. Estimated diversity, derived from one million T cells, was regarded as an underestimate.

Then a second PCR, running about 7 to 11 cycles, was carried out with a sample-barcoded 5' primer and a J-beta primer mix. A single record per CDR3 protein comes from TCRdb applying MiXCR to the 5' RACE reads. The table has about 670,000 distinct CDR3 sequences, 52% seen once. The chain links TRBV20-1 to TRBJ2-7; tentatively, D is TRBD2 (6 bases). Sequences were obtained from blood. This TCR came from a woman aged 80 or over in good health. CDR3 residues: CSASSVGSSYEQYF. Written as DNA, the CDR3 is TGCAGTGCCTCTAGCGTAGGGAGCTCCTACGAGCAGTACTTC.